The 23 T cell receptor beta chains below come from one sample, sequenced in a study of CD8+ T cells in alopecia areata. Reverse transcribed after extraction, RNA yielded cDNA as the sequencing template. Sequenced by immunoSEQ multiplex PCR; TCRdb stores in-frame clones only, minus some. This table holds 100,000 or so clones, roughly three fifths found once. Treatment denoted: oral pan-JAK inhibitor, 5-10 mg twice daily. The sample in question was CD8+ T cells sorted from blood, obtained between weeks 55 and 65, from a patient treated with tofacitinib. These receptors were obtained from a human donor with alopecia areata.

This clone showed up just once. V usage is TRBV7-9 and J usage is TRBJ1-2; D gene uncertain. This CDR3 has 16 amino acids. The V end was cut by 1 base, the J end by 2 bases, with 14 bases between. In germline, CDR1 is SEHNR, CDR2 FQNEAQ (reference sequence). Here the CDR3 DNA reads TGTGCCAGCAGCTTAGAGCGGGCGGAGGGAAACTATGGCTACACCTTC. This encodes CASSLERAEGNYGYTF. Supplemented by reference TRBV7-9 and TRBJ1-2, the full variable domain reads DTGVSQNPRHKITKRGQNVTFRCDPISEHNRLYWYRQTLGQGPEFLTYFQNEAQLEKSRLLSDRFSAERPKGSFSTLEIQRTEQGDSAMYLCASSLERAEGNYGYTFGSGTRLTVV.

This clone was counted between two and nine times. The chain couples TRBV29-1 to TRBJ1-2; weak D call: TRBD1 (5 bases). CDR1 is SQVTM, CDR2 ANQGSEA, per germline. The CDR3 loop spans 11 amino acids. The V end lost 5 bases, the J end lost 6 bases, and 10 bases lay between the germline ends. For the CDR3, the DNA is TGCAGCGTTTTGCAGGGTGATGGCTACACCTTC. It codes for CSVLQGDGYTF.

This rearrangement joins TRBV30 to TRBJ2-2; D might be TRBD1 or TRBD2, each matching 5 bases. The germline gives CDR1 GTSNPN, CDR2 SVGIG (reference sequence). The CDR3 is 24 residues long. V was trimmed by 4 bases and J by 7 bases, leaving 46 bases between them. CDR3 bases: TGTGCCTGGACACAATTTACCGGGACCGGGAATGGGAACACGGGGTTCCCCTCTTACGGGGAGCTGTTTTTT. It yields the protein CAWTQFTGTGNGNTGFPSYGELFF.

The chain has TRBV27 and TRBJ1-5; 7 positions match TRBD1. The CDR3 length is 15 residues. J gave up 3 bases and V 3 bases, and 5 bases lay outside the gene matches. Germline CDR1 MNHEY, CDR2 SMNVEV (reference sequence). The CDR3 protein is CASSLGTAFNQPQHF. In DNA, the CDR3 is TGTGCCAGCAGTTTGGGGACAGCCTTCAATCAGCCCCAGCATTTT.

The J gene is TRBJ2-3, the V gene TRBV5-1; D gene unclear. Trimming cost V 0 bases and J 0 bases, with 5 bases left between them. The germline gives CDR1 SGHRS, CDR2 YFSETQ. CDR3 length: 14 amino acids. The CDR3: CASSLDGSTDTQYF. The CDR3 coding sequence is TGCGCCAGCAGCTTGGATGGCAGCACAGATACGCAGTATTTT.

The chain recombines TRBV15 with TRBJ1-4; TRBD1 might be the D (5 bases). The germline V gene has CDR1 LNHNV and CDR2 YYDKDF (reference sequence). The V end was cut by 5 bases, the J end by 4 bases, with 11 bases between. The CDR3 contains 14 residues. CDR3 in DNA: TGTGCCACCAGCCCGGGGGATAGTAATGAAAAACTGTTTTTT. Translated, it gives CATSPGDSNEKLFF. The whole variable domain, remainder taken from reference TRBV15 and TRBJ1-4, is DAMVIQNPRYQVTQFGKPVTLSCSQTLNHNVMYWYQQKSSQAPKLLFHYYDKDFNNEADTPDNFQSRRPNTSFCFLDIRSPGLGDTAMYLCATSPGDSNEKLFFGSGTQLSVL.

This clone was observed a handful of times. The rearrangement links TRBV28 to TRBJ1-2; a weak D match, TRBD1 (6 bases). CDR3 length equals 13 residues. Germline lookup yields CDR1 MDHEN and CDR2 SYDVKM. Trimming shortened V by 3 bases and J by 6 bases, and 11 bases separated the two germline ends. The CDR3 DNA is TGTGCCAGCAGTTTCTTACAGGGAGATGGCTACACCTTC. Amino acid sequence: CASSFLQGDGYTF.

The chain combines TRBV5-6 with TRBJ2-1, with D possibly TRBD1 on 6 matching bases. Trimming removed 4 bases at V and 8 bases at J, with 10 bases between. Germline V gives CDR1 SGHDT, CDR2 YYEEEE. The CDR3 loop spans 12 amino acids. The CDR3: CASSTGSYEQFF. In DNA, the CDR3 is TGTGCCAGCAGCACAGGGTCTTATGAGCAGTTCTTC.

The chain combines TRBV10-3 with TRBJ2-3; 9 bases line up with TRBD2. V trimming: 6 bases; J trimming: 3 bases; junction bases outside the gene matches: 4. Germline CDR1 reads ENHRY; CDR2 reads SYGVKD. This CDR3 has 14 amino acids. The chain's CDR3 is CAISEAGGTDTQYF. The CDR3 coding sequence is TGTGCCATCAGCGAAGCGGGGGGTACAGATACGCAGTATTTT.

This chain's CDR3 is CASSVRGLARDEQFF. As DNA, the CDR3 is TGTGCCAGCAGCGTAAGGGGACTAGCACGCGATGAGCAGTTCTTC. This chain joins TRBV9 and TRBJ2-1; 9 positions match TRBD2. Trimming removed 1 base from V and 8 bases from J; junction bases left unmatched: 7. The CDR3 is 15 amino acids. CDR1 SGDLS and CDR2 YYNGEE come from the germline V gene.

This chain links TRBV7-2 with TRBJ2-1, with 15 bases that match TRBD2. Germline V lookup: CDR1 SGHTA, CDR2 FQGNSA. The CDR3 is 15 amino acids. V gave up 4 bases and J gave up 7 bases; unmatched junction bases: 2. The CDR3 region is CASSSGLAGGNEQFF. The CDR3 DNA sequence: TGTGCCAGCAGCTCGGGACTAGCGGGGGGAAATGAGCAGTTCTTC.

This clone was detected only a few times. The genes are TRBV29-1 and TRBJ2-1; a weak D match, TRBD1 (5 bases). The CDR3 totals 14 residues. V was clipped by 2 bases and J by 3 bases, with 11 bases between them. Germline CDR1 reads SQVTM; CDR2 reads ANQGSEA. The CDR3 DNA sequence: TGCAGCGTTGAAAGTCAGGGCAACTACAATGAGCAGTTCTTC. Translated: CSVESQGNYNEQFF.

The chain has TRBV27 and TRBJ2-7; tentatively, D is TRBD1 (5 bases). The V end was cut by 5 bases, the J end by 0 bases, with 11 bases between. The CDR3 extends over 14 amino acids. From germline, CDR1 is MNHEY and CDR2 SMNVEV (reference sequence). The DNA for the CDR3 is TGTGCCAGCAGTAAACAGGCCAGCTCCTACGAGCAGTACTTC. Translating gives CASSKQASSYEQYF.

The gene calls are TRBV2 and TRBJ2-7; D is unclear. The V and J ends lost 4 bases and 2 bases respectively, with 18 bases between them. Germline CDR1 reads SNHLY; CDR2 reads FYNNEI. The CDR3 runs to 16 residues. The CDR3 nucleotides are TGTGCCAGCAGTGTGTTTTCGACGCCGGTCCCCTACGAGCAGTACTTC. As protein: CASSVFSTPVPYEQYF.

This chain joins TRBV7-9 and TRBJ2-2, with D unresolved. This CDR3 region has 13 residues. V was cut by 3 bases and J by 5 bases, with 7 bases left in between. Looked up from germline, CDR1 is SEHNR and CDR2 is FQNEAQ (reference sequence). The CDR3 spells CASSFYSTGELFF. In DNA, the CDR3 is TGTGCCAGCAGCTTTTATTCTACCGGGGAGCTGTTTTTT. The entire variable domain, with the rest obtained from reference TRBV7-9 and TRBJ2-2, is as follows: DTGVSQNPRHKITKRGQNVTFRCDPISEHNRLYWYRQTLGQGPEFLTYFQNEAQLEKSRLLSDRFSAERPKGSFSTLEIQRTEQGDSAMYLCASSFYSTGELFFGEGSRLTVL.

This chain connects TRBV7-9 to TRBJ2-5; TRBD1 might be the D (6 bases). The CDR3 runs to 15 residues. Germline CDR1 reads SEHNR; CDR2 reads FQNEAQ (reference sequence). V was cut by 5 bases and J by 2 bases, with 15 bases left in between. CDR3 sequence reads: CASSLWDNLQETQYF. The CDR3 DNA sequence: TGTGCCAGCAGCCTATGGGACAATCTGCAAGAGACCCAGTACTTC. Using reference TRBV7-9 and TRBJ2-5 for the parts outside the CDR3, the full variable domain is DTGVSQNPRHKITKRGQNVTFRCDPISEHNRLYWYRQTLGQGPEFLTYFQNEAQLEKSRLLSDRFSAERPKGSFSTLEIQRTEQGDSAMYLCASSLWDNLQETQYFGPGTRLLVL.

Remarks on this clone: Sequence at one end of the junction differs from germline and may be a read error. This chain links TRBV4-1 with TRBJ2-1; D is perhaps TRBD1 or TRBD2 (5 bases each). Germline V lookup: CDR1 MGHRA, CDR2 YSYEKL. CDR3 length equals 11 residues. CDR3 nucleotide sequence: TGCGCCAGCAGCCAAGGGGGACCCACGATCTTC. Its translation: CASSQGGPTIF.

V gene TRBV15 combines with J gene TRBJ2-1; D is unclear. CDR3 length: 12 residues. The germline CDR1 and CDR2 sequences are LNHNV and YYDKDF (reference sequence). Trimming took off 3 bases at V and 12 bases at J, with 12 bases between the two ends. CDR3 DNA: TGTGCCACCAGCAGCGGGCCCGCCGGGCAGTTCTTC. It is translated as CATSSGPAGQFF.

CDR3 DNA: TGTGCCAGCAGTTTAGGGTCGGGGAGCTCTGGAAACACCATATATTTT. This translates into CASSLGSGSSGNTIYF. The chain links TRBV5-4 to TRBJ1-3; D call uncertain. Trimming took off 5 bases at V and 0 bases at J, with 15 bases between the two ends. This CDR3 comprises 16 residues. Germline V gives CDR1 SGHNT, CDR2 YYREEE (reference sequence).

This clone was seen only a few times. The chain uses TRBV5-6 and TRBJ2-7; tentatively, D is TRBD1 or TRBD2 (5 bases each). Germline V lookup: CDR1 SGHDT, CDR2 YYEEEE. V dropped 2 bases and J dropped 6 bases, with 15 bases sitting between them. This CDR3 is 14 amino acids long. Here the CDR3 reads CASSFGTGLREQYF. The CDR3 DNA is TGTGCCAGCAGCTTCGGAACGGGGCTTCGCGAGCAGTACTTC.

This clone has just a few counts. The chain couples TRBV29-1 to TRBJ2-3, with D possibly being TRBD1 or TRBD2 (5 bases each). The CDR3 consists of 13 residues. The V end was cut by 4 bases, the J end by 2 bases, with 10 bases between. The germline CDR1 and CDR2 sequences are SQVTM and ANQGSEA. The CDR3 reads CSVVPGTTDTQYF. CDR3 nucleotide sequence: TGCAGCGTTGTTCCCGGGACCACAGATACGCAGTATTTT.

DNA of the CDR3: TGCGCCAGCAGCTTGTTCCCCCCGGGCGGACGAGGAGAGACCCAGTACTTC. Its translation: CASSLFPPGGRGETQYF. The chain links TRBV5-1 to TRBJ2-5, with D unresolved. The CDR3 is 17 amino acids. Germline V CDR1 and CDR2: SGHRS, YFSETQ. With 1 base removed from V and 4 bases from J, the gap between germline ends came to 20 bases.

This chain uses TRBV14 with TRBJ2-5; D possibly uses TRBD1 or TRBD2 (5 bases each). The CDR3 consists of 15 residues. From germline, CDR1 is SGHDN and CDR2 FVKESK. The germline V and J ends were trimmed by 3 bases and 4 bases, with 15 bases remaining between them. This chain's CDR3 is CASSQWPGTGETQYF. The CDR3 region has the DNA TGTGCCAGCAGCCAGTGGCCAGGGACCGGAGAGACCCAGTACTTC.